In this sample, the clone carrying this T cell receptor beta chain turned up many times. Its antigen is not identified. This sample stems from a study of Graves' ophthalmopathy and Graves' hyperthyroidism. Regarding the study as a whole: For predicting ophthalmopathy progression, the model had roughly 64% sensitivity and nearly 75% specificity. With approximately 88% sensitivity and over 65% specificity, a 13-signature model separated ophthalmopathy from stable hyperthyroidism.

From RNA, the CDR3 regions of TCR beta chains were amplified and sequenced. Amplification began with first-round RT-PCR using HTBI primers, then second-round multiplex PCR was performed. TCRdb independently ran MiXCR on the multiplex PCR reads; one entry per CDR3 protein. The sample yields around 590,000 distinct CDR3 sequences, about 40% seen once. The authors enrolled newly diagnosed hyperthyroidism patients aged 18 to 65 with under 2 months' duration. The CDR3 has 15 amino acids. Trimming shortened V by 3 bases and J by 8 bases, and 16 bases separated the two germline ends. Per the germline V gene, CDR1 is LNHDA and CDR2 is SQIVND (reference sequence).

The sample comprised peripheral blood or thyroid tissue (not recorded which). This receptor was obtained from an adult man with Graves' hyperthyroidism. The V gene is TRBV19, the J gene TRBJ1-4, with D uncertain. CDR3 region: CASSMRGSGWEKLFF. DNA of the CDR3: TGTGCCAGTAGTATGCGGGGAAGTGGCTGGGAAAAACTGTTTTTT.